This T cell receptor (beta chain) stems from a study of CD4 T cells in relation to SARS-CoV-2 and coronaviruses. The repertoire was sequenced with immunoSEQ multiplex PCR; TCRdb's copy has only in-frame clones and lacks some. The sample includes just under 20,000 clones, 70% to 75% of them seen just once. CD4+ T cells from unexposed donors were obtained before the COVID-19 pandemic (2011-2018). After approximately 10 days of culture, CD4+ T cells were isolated. Regarding this clone: Its antigen is unknown.

J lost 2 bases, V lost 5 bases, and 11 bases had no gene match. This CDR3 is 16 amino acids long. Germline V gene lookup returns CDR1 SGHTA and CDR2 FQGNSA. The sequenced material came from CD4+ T cells from PBMCs, cultured in vitro. The V and J genes are TRBV7-2 and TRBJ2-5, with 7 positions matching TRBD2. This clonotype was obtained from a human donor in good health. DNA for the CDR3: TGTGCCAGCAGCCCCGTACGCGGGGGAAAACAAGAGACCCAGTACTTC. This codes for CASSPVRGGKQETQYF. Variable domain in full (rest from reference TRBV7-2 and TRBJ2-5): GAGVSQSPSNKVTEKGKDVELRCDPISGHTALYWYRQSLGQGLEFLIYFQGNSAPDKSGLPSDRFSAERTGGSVSTLTIQRTQQEDSAVYLCASSPVRGGKQETQYFGPGTRLLVL.